This T cell receptor beta chain appears in the sequencing data of a study of cytomegalovirus exposure and HLA in healthy donors. Overall study: A previous analysis identified 95 million to 120 million unique TCR beta sequences derived from some 170 million T cells. Study-wide results and limits: According to a later analysis, donors in an Asian-associated ancestry cluster reportedly had fewer N-insertions than the 666-donor mean. When presence/absence was analysed, sequencing depth was taken to be roughly uniform across donors.

Amplification used 60 Vbeta primers and 13 Jbeta primers. Assay used: immunoSEQ multiplex PCR; TCRdb lists only in-frame clones, some missing. Seen here are under 150,000 clones, approximately 83% observed once, and the top ten hold about 3.9%. With respect to this clone: Its antigen is as yet unknown.

The V end was cut by 0 bases, the J end by 7 bases, with 17 bases between. Germline CDR1 reads SGHRS; CDR2 reads YFSETQ. The CDR3 totals 16 residues. The TCR sequence derives from a man between 35 and 55 years old in good health and CMV-seropositive. Input material: PBMCs. The chain carries TRBV5-1 and TRBJ1-5; tentative D call: TRBD1 (6 bases). This chain's CDR3 is CASSLGAGDSGQPQHF. The DNA of the CDR3 is TGCGCCAGCAGCTTGGGGGCAGGGGATTCCGGGCAGCCCCAGCATTTT.